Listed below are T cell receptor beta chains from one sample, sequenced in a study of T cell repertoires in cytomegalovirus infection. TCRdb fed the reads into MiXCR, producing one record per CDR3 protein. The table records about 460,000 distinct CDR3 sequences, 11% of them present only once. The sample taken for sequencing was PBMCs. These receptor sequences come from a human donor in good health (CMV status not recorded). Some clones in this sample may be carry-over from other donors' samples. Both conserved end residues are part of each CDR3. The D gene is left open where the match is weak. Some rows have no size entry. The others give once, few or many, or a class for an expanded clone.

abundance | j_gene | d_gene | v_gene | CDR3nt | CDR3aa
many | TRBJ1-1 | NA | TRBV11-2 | TGTGCCAGCAGAATCCTAGGGGGGGCTGACACTGAAGCTTTCTTT | CASRILGGADTEAFF
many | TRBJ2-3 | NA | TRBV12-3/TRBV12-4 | TGTGCCAGCAGTCCTCGAGCGCCCGATACGCAGTATTTT | CASSPRAPDTQYF
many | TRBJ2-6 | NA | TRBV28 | TGTGCCAGCAGTCGACAGGAGGGCTCCTTGCCTTCTGGGGCCAACGTCCTGACTTTC | CASSRQEGSLPSGANVLTF
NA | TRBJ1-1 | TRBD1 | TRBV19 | TGTGCCAGCCCTTCTCACAGGGGATGGAACACTGAAGCTTTCTTT | CASPSHRGWNTEAFF
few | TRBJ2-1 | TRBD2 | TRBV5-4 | TGTGCCAGCAGCTTGAAGGCGGGAGGGCCACGAAATGAGCAGTTCTTC | CASSLKAGGPRNEQFF
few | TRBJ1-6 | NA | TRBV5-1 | TGCGCCAGCAGCTTGGAAGTAGGACGGAATAATTCACCCCTCCACTTT | CASSLEVGRNNSPLHF
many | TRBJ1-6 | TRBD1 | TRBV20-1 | TGCAGTGCTGGCCCGGGACAGGGGGCCAATTCACCCCTCCACTTT | CSAGPGQGANSPLHF
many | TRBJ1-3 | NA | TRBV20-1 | TGCAGTGCCACACAGAGCTCTGGAAACACCATATATTTT | CSATQSSGNTIYF
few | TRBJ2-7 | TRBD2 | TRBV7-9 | TGTGCCAGCAGCTTAGTGGGACTAGCGGACTACGAGCAGTACTTC | CASSLVGLADYEQYF
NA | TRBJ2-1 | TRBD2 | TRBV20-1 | TGCAGTGCACGGACTAGCGGGAGACCCAATGAGCAGTTCTTC | CSARTSGRPNEQFF
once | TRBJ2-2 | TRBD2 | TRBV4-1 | TGCGCCAGCAGCCTACTAGCGGAGGGGAACACCGGGGAGCTGTTTTTT | CASSLLAEGNTGELFF
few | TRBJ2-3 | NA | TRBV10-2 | TGCGCCAGCAGTGTTACTTTCACGGATACGCAGTATTTT | CASSVTFTDTQYF
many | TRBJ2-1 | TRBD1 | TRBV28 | TGTGCCAGCAGTGGACAGGGTCGCAATGAGCAGTTCTTC | CASSGQGRNEQFF
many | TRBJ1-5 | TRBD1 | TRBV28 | TGTGCCAGCAGTACGGGACAGGATAGCAATCAGCCCCAGCATTTT | CASSTGQDSNQPQHF
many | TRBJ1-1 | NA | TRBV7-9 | TGTGCCAGCAACACATACCGATCCGGGGAACACACTGAAGCTTTCTTT | CASNTYRSGEHTEAFF
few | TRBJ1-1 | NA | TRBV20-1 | TGCAGTGCTCTTGTCTGGAACACTGAAGCTTTCTTT | CSALVWNTEAFF
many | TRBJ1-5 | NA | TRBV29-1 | TGCAGCGCGGCCGGGACGGATCCCAATCAGCCCCAGCATTTT | CSAAGTDPNQPQHF
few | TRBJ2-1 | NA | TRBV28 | TGTGCCAGCACCCTCGGGTACAATGAGCAGTTCTTC | CASTLGYNEQFF
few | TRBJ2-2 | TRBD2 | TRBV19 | TGTGCCAGTAGCGCAACCCGGGGACTAGCGGGGACCGGGGAGCTGTTTTTT | CASSATRGLAGTGELFF
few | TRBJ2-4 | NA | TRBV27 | TGTGCCAGCAGTTTAAAGGCCAAAAACATTCAGTACTTC | CASSLKAKNIQYF